This entry is about one TCR beta chain. Antigen unknown. Investigators took RNA and DNA out together from roughly 18-30 mg of unsorted bulk tissue. Those patients suffered from chronic HBV infection and were treatment-naive. The CDR3 runs 11 residues. V lost 1 base and J lost 12, with 10 bases in between. The V gene's germline CDR1 is SQVTM and CDR2 ANQGSEA. The data are from a study of tumor-infiltrating lymphocytes in primary liver carcinoma. From 500 ng of total RNA, TCR beta-specific cDNA was reverse-transcribed using a constant-region primer. Modified slightly, ARM-PCR produced TCR beta libraries over three nested multiplex PCR rounds. PCR rounds one and two used TRBV1-TRBV30 forward primers with a C-beta reverse primer for 10 cycles each. Each CDR3 protein is one row after TCRdb ran MiXCR on the multiplex PCR reads. The sample includes 90,000 to 150,000 distinct CDR3 sequences, 65% to 75% of them seen just once.

Study findings and constraints: A significantly higher top-250-clone fraction was recorded for tumors than for blood (p = 0.039).

The source is an older woman with primary liver carcinoma and hepatitis B virus infection. Sequencing was done on a sample of tumor-adjacent normal liver tissue. The V and J genes are TRBV29-1 and TRBJ2-1; D gene ambiguous. This chain's CDR3 is CSVEGWRVQFF. CDR3 nucleotides: TGCAGCGTTGAAGGTTGGCGTGTGCAGTTCTTC.